This note documents a single T cell receptor beta chain sequence. Its antigen is as yet unknown. The data derive from a study of cytomegalovirus exposure and HLA in healthy donors. The trim removed 2 bases at V and 6 bases at J, leaving 3 bases unmatched. This CDR3 is built from 13 residues. Germline values: CDR1 SGHTA, CDR2 FQGTGA. The donors were members of the validation cohort, which comprised 120 subjects and was separate from the first cohort of more than 500 subjects. Sequencing was performed with immunoSEQ multiplex PCR; in TCRdb, only in-frame clones are kept and a portion is missing. The profile shows fewer than 200,000 clones, approximately 86% of them singletons. The study, taken as a whole, reports: Altogether, 160 or so TCR beta chains were recorded as cytomegalovirus-associated. Usually a TCR sequence was rare, but some public TCRs were found in many donors.

The sample was PBMCs. The sequence was obtained from a young woman in good health and CMV-seronegative. This rearrangement joins TRBV7-3 to TRBJ1-2, with 7 bases identical to TRBD1. This CDR3 is CASSLATGHGYTF. CDR3 in DNA: TGTGCCAGCAGCTTAGCGACAGGGCATGGCTACACCTTC.